The 23 T cell receptor beta chains below were found in one sample sequenced in a study of blood T cell repertoires in COVID-19. The protocol was immunoSEQ multiplex PCR, while the TCRdb copy is restricted to in-frame clones and leaves out a portion. The sample gives hundreds of thousands of clones, around 88% of which show up once; around 2.1% is in the top ten. The sample comprised peripheral blood. Receptor source: a woman under 40 who had recovered from COVID-19.

The CDR3 sequence: CSATTGGVTEAFF. The DNA of the CDR3 is TGCAGCGCCACGACAGGGGGGGTCACTGAAGCTTTCTTT. V gene TRBV29-1 combines with J gene TRBJ1-1, with 9 bases matching TRBD1. Trimming removed 7 bases from V and 4 bases from J; junction bases left unmatched: 7. Germline CDR1 SQVTM, CDR2 ANQGSEA. This CDR3 has 13 amino acids.

The chain links TRBV15 to TRBJ2-3, with D possibly TRBD1 on 6 matching bases. Germline V gives CDR1 LNHNV, CDR2 YYDKDF (reference sequence). The CDR3 contains 14 residues. The V and J ends lost 3 bases and 1 base respectively, with 8 bases between them. The CDR3 here is CATSRDSGTDTQYF. The CDR3 nucleotides read TGTGCCACCAGCAGGGACAGCGGCACAGATACGCAGTATTTT. The full variable domain, its missing parts supplied by reference TRBV15 and TRBJ2-3, is DAMVIQNPRYQVTQFGKPVTLSCSQTLNHNVMYWYQQKSSQAPKLLFHYYDKDFNNEADTPDNFQSRRPNTSFCFLDIRSPGLGDTAMYLCATSRDSGTDTQYFGPGTRLTVL.

The chain recombines TRBV15 with TRBJ1-5; D remains unclear. V lost 8 bases, J lost 11 bases, and 19 bases lay in between. Germline assignment: CDR1 LNHNV and CDR2 YYDKDF (reference sequence). This CDR3 is 13 amino acids long. The CDR3 sequence: CATGLTVSRSQHF. The CDR3 nucleotides are TGTGCCACCGGGTTAACGGTTTCGAGGTCCCAGCATTTT.

In this sample, this clone turned up a few times. The chain is built from TRBV4-1 and TRBJ1-1, with D maybe TRBD1 (6 bases). The CDR3 consists of 15 residues. Per germline, CDR1 MGHRA and CDR2 YSYEKL. V lost 4 bases, J lost 4 bases, and 16 bases lay in between. The CDR3 region is CASSPPRGGLTEAFF. CDR3 bases: TGCGCCAGCAGCCCCCCCCGCGGGGGGCTCACTGAAGCTTTCTTT.

This rearrangement joins TRBV7-9 to TRBJ2-7; TRBD1 is a possible D gene (6 bases). The germline CDR1 and CDR2 sequences are SEHNR and FQNEAQ (reference sequence). CDR3 length: 13 amino acids. Trimming pared 4 bases from V and 5 bases from J, leaving 12 bases between. The CDR3 DNA reads as TGTGCCAGCAGCTCATACAGGGCCGACGAGCAGTACTTC. Its protein product is CASSSYRADEQYF.

The chain links TRBV5-6 to TRBJ1-2; D perhaps matches TRBD1 (6 bases). This CDR3 has 15 residues. Trimming took 4 bases from V and 5 from J, leaving 18 bases between them. Germline V gene sequence: CDR1 SGHDT, CDR2 YYEEEE. Here the CDR3 reads CASSNRQAWGYGYTF. The DNA for the CDR3 is TGTGCCAGCAGCAACAGACAGGCCTGGGGATATGGCTACACCTTC.

The V call is TRBV5-1, the J call TRBJ2-1; the D gene is possibly TRBD2 (7 bases). Trimming removed 5 bases at V and 13 bases at J, with 25 bases between. The CDR3 is made up of 15 amino acids. Germline CDR1 SGHRS, CDR2 YFSETQ. The CDR3 region is CASSSSSVSGGHQFF. The CDR3 DNA reads as TGCGCCAGCAGTTCCTCTAGTGTGTCGGGGGGACATCAGTTCTTC.

V usage is TRBV18 and J usage is TRBJ1-4; no clear D gene. Germline CDR1 reads KGHSH; CDR2 reads LQKENI. V was clipped by 5 bases and J by 10 bases, with 11 bases between them. CDR3 length: 12 amino acids. CDR3: CASSSREGKLFF. DNA of the CDR3: TGTGCCAGCTCATCAAGGGAGGGAAAACTGTTTTTT.

This chain connects TRBV15 to TRBJ2-1; unclear D gene. This CDR3 is 14 amino acids long. Germline CDR1 and CDR2: LNHNV and YYDKDF (reference sequence). V gave up 0 bases and J gave up 6 bases, with 9 bases separating them. In DNA form, the CDR3 reads TGTGCCACCAGCAGAGAAGAGGCCACCAATGAGCAGTTCTTC. Amino acid sequence: CATSREEATNEQFF.

CDR3 nucleotide sequence: TGTGCCAGCTCACCGGTCGAGGGCTATAATTCACCCCTCCACTTT. As protein: CASSPVEGYNSPLHF. The rearrangement links TRBV18 to TRBJ1-6; no firm D call. Trimming removed 3 bases from V and 3 bases from J, with 9 bases in between. In germline, CDR1 is KGHSH, CDR2 LQKENI. CDR3 length equals 15 residues. The entire variable domain, with the rest obtained from reference TRBV18 and TRBJ1-6, is as follows: NAGVMQNPRHLVRRRGQEARLRCSPMKGHSHVYWYRQLPEEGLKFMVYLQKENIIDESGMPKERFSAEFPKEGPSILRIQQVVRGDSAAYFCASSPVEGYNSPLHFGNGTRLTVT.

The V call is TRBV27, the J call TRBJ2-1; no reliable D call. This CDR3 comprises 12 residues. CDR1 is MNHEY, CDR2 SMNVEV, per germline (reference sequence). Trimming took off 5 bases at V and 5 bases at J, with 7 bases between the two ends. CDR3 DNA sequence: TGTGCCAGCAGTAACAGAAACAATGAGCAGTTCTTC. Protein product: CASSNRNNEQFF.

The chain is built from TRBV7-8 and TRBJ1-5; D not certain. The germline V and J ends were trimmed by 2 bases and 4 bases, with 15 bases remaining between them. CDR3 length: 16 residues. Germline CDR1 and CDR2: SGHVS and FQNEAQ. The CDR3 loop is CASSLIYGGGNQPQHF. In DNA form, the CDR3 reads TGTGCCAGCAGCTTAATTTATGGCGGAGGGAATCAGCCCCAGCATTTT.

The chain recombines TRBV5-1 with TRBJ1-6, with TRBD1 matching 7 bases. The junction had 10 bases not matched to a gene; V was cut back by 0 bases and J by 13 bases. The CDR3 is 15 amino acids. CDR1 is SGHRS and CDR2 is YFSETQ in the germline V gene. In DNA form, the CDR3 reads TGCGCCAGCAGCTTGGAAGGACAGGAGGGCGGGCCCCTCCACTTT. This translates into CASSLEGQEGGPLHF.

V is TRBV28 and J is TRBJ2-1, with 11 bases fitting TRBD1. Germline CDR1 reads MDHEN; CDR2 reads SYDVKM. Trimming at V came to 5 bases and at J to 3 bases, leaving 3 bases not matched to a gene. This CDR3 contains 15 residues. The CDR3 sequence is CASSRDRGDYNEQFF. Here the CDR3 DNA reads TGTGCCAGCAGTCGGGACAGGGGGGACTACAATGAGCAGTTCTTC.

The chain uses TRBV2 and TRBJ2-7, with D maybe TRBD1 (5 bases). The CDR3 has 12 amino acids. Per the germline V gene, CDR1 is SNHLY and CDR2 is FYNNEI. For the CDR3, the DNA is TGTGCTTCAAAGGCAGGGCGAAACGAGCAGTACTTC. Translating it yields CASKAGRNEQYF.

This rearrangement joins TRBV6-5 to TRBJ1-4; tentatively, D is TRBD1 (6 bases). Germline assignment: CDR1 MNHEY and CDR2 SVGAGI. Deletions cut 6 bases from V and 7 bases from J, with 15 bases between. CDR3 length equals 14 residues. The CDR3 here is CASRYREEGEKLFF. The CDR3 region has the DNA TGTGCCAGCAGATACAGGGAAGAGGGTGAAAAACTGTTTTTT.

This clone was picked up a small number of times. The same CDR3 also results from other DNA sequences found in this sample. The V call is TRBV7-2, the J call TRBJ1-5, with D possibly being TRBD1 (6 bases). The CDR3 covers 13 residues. Germline values: CDR1 SGHTA, CDR2 FQGNSA. The germline V and J ends were trimmed by 5 bases and 4 bases, with 9 bases remaining between them. In DNA, the CDR3 is TGTGCCAGCAGCGTGAGGGGGAATCAGCCCCAGCATTTT. Translated: CASSVRGNQPQHF.

This chain connects TRBV5-5 to TRBJ2-3, with TRBD1 matching 8 bases. Germline V gene lookup returns CDR1 SGHKS and CDR2 YYEKEE (reference sequence). J was trimmed by 2 bases and V by 4 bases; bases with no gene match: 6. The CDR3 is 15 amino acids. The CDR3 DNA follows: TGTGCCAGCAGCCTCCAGGGGGCTTCCACAGATACGCAGTATTTT. Residues: CASSLQGASTDTQYF.

The chain uses TRBV11-2 and TRBJ2-7; 7 bases align to TRBD1. With 5 bases clipped from V and 1 base from J, the junction kept 2 bases outside the gene matches. The CDR3 covers 13 residues. Per the germline V gene, CDR1 is SGHAT and CDR2 is FQNNGV. The CDR3 sequence: CASSDRVSYEQYF. CDR3 DNA sequence: TGTGCCAGCAGCGACAGGGTGTCCTACGAGCAGTACTTC.

The gene calls are TRBV5-1 and TRBJ2-2, with 11 bases fitting TRBD2. The V gene's germline CDR1 is SGHRS and CDR2 YFSETQ. V trimming: 4 bases; J trimming: 3 bases; junction bases outside the gene matches: 8. The CDR3 extends over 17 amino acids. As DNA, the CDR3 is TGCGCCAGCAGCCTGGCGGGACTAGCGGAGTACACCGGGGAGCTGTTTTTT. The encoded protein is CASSLAGLAEYTGELFF.

V and J are TRBV24-1 and TRBJ2-3; D is ambiguous. CDR1 is KGHDR, CDR2 SFDVKD, per germline. This CDR3 is 14 amino acids long. V was clipped by 0 bases and J by 0 bases, with 3 bases between them. The CDR3: CATSDLGSTDTQYF. As DNA, the CDR3 is TGTGCCACCAGTGATTTGGGCAGCACAGATACGCAGTATTTT.

The sample holds one count of this clone. This chain uses TRBV19 with TRBJ1-4; maybe TRBD1 (5 bases). The length of the CDR3 is 11 residues. Germline CDR1 is LNHDA and CDR2 is SQIVND (reference sequence). V gave up 4 bases and J gave up 8 bases, with 5 bases separating them. The CDR3: CASSKGEKLFF. The CDR3 DNA reads as TGTGCCAGTAGTAAGGGGGAAAAACTGTTTTTT.

This clone was picked up one time. This sequence joins TRBV6-1 and TRBJ1-4, with a possible D match to TRBD1 (5 bases). In germline, CDR1 is MNHNS, CDR2 SASEGT. This CDR3 is 15 amino acids long. V lost 2 bases and J 8 bases, leaving 15 bases between the germline ends. The CDR3 here is CASSEFGGAREKLFF. CDR3 DNA sequence: TGTGCCAGCAGTGAATTTGGTGGGGCGCGGGAAAAACTGTTTTTT.